This TCR beta chain was sequenced during a study of memory B cells and T cells in multiple sclerosis. Broader study findings: Clone-set sizes differed between compartments, so shared clonotype counts needed normalization.

V was pared by 1 base and J by 0 bases, with 17 bases between. CDR3 size: 18 residues. Germline values: CDR1 MDHEN, CDR2 SYDVKM. A remark on this clone: Its antigen is not known.

Clones were read by immunoSEQ multiplex PCR, and TCRdb kept only the in-frame ones, dropping some. The sample lists more than 6,500 clones; about 60% were seen once. This TCR came from a human donor with multiple sclerosis. The gene calls are TRBV28 and TRBJ2-3, with D unclear. The sample taken for sequencing was memory (CD45RO+) CD8+ T cells from blood. The chain's CDR3 is CASSLFTLVVSSTDTQYF. The CDR3 region has the DNA TGTGCCAGCAGTTTATTTACGTTGGTAGTATCTAGCACAGATACGCAGTATTTT.